The T cell receptor (beta chain) described here comes from a study of shared clonotypes between healthy human individuals. Germline assignment: CDR1 SGHTA and CDR2 FQGNSA. V lost 1 base to trimming and J lost 6 bases, with 16 bases between them. This CDR3 is built from 16 residues. About this clone: What it binds is unknown.

For sorted subsets, 150 to 250 ng DNA per replicate equaled around 30,000 T cell genomes. Assay: immunoSEQ multiplex PCR; the TCRdb copy retains only in-frame clones and omits some. This table holds millions of clones, over 85% found once. Study-wide points: Sorted-subset sequencing was shown by rarefaction to be incomplete despite large depth.

The V and J genes are TRBV7-2 and TRBJ2-1; D is unclear. This TCR came from a man aged 18 to 35 in good health. Some clones in this sample may be carry-over from other donors' samples. The sequencing input was naive CD4+ T cells from PBMCs. Subset meaning: CD45RA+ positively selected. In DNA form, the CDR3 reads TGTGCCAGCAGCTTAGAACTCGTATCCCACTTCAATGAGCAGTTCTTC. It yields the protein CASSLELVSHFNEQFF.